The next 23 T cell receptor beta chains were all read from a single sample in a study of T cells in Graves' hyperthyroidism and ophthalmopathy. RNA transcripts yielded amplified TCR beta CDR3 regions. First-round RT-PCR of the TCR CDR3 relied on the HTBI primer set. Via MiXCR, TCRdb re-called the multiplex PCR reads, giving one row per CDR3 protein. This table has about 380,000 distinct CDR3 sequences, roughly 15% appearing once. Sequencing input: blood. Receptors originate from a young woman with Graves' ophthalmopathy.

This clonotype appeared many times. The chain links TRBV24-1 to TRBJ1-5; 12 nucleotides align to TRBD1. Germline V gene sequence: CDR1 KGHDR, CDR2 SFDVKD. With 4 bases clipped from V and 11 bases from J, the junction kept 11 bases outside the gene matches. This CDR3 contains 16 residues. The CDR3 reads CATSDSTGTGGRAQHF. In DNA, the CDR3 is TGTGCCACCAGTGACTCGACCGGGACAGGGGGCCGGGCCCAGCATTTT.

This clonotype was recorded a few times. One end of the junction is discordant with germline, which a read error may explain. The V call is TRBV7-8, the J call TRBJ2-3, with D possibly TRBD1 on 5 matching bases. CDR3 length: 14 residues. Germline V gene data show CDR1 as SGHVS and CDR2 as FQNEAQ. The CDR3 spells CASSQRGIPDTQYF. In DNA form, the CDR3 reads TGCGCCAGCAGCCAAAGGGGAATTCCAGATACGCAGTATTTT.

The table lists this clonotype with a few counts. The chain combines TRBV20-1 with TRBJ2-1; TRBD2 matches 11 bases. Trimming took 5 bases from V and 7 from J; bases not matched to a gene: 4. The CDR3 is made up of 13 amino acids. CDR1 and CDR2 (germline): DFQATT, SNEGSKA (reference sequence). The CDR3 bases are TGCAGTGCTGTTAGCGGGGGGGCAAATGAGCAGTTCTTC. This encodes CSAVSGGANEQFF.

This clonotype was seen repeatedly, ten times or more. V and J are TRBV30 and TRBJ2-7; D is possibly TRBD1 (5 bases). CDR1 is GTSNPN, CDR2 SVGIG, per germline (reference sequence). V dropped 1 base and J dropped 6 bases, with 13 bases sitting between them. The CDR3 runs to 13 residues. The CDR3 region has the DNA TGTGCCTGGAGTGGAGGCATTCAGGGCGAGCAGTACTTC. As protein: CAWSGGIQGEQYF.

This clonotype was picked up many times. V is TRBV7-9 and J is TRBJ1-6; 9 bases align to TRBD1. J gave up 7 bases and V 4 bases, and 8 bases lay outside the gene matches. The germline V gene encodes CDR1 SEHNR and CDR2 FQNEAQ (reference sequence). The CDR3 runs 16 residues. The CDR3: CASSSDGQGTNSPLHF. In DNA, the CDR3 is TGTGCCAGCAGCTCGGACGGACAGGGGACCAATTCACCCCTCCACTTT.

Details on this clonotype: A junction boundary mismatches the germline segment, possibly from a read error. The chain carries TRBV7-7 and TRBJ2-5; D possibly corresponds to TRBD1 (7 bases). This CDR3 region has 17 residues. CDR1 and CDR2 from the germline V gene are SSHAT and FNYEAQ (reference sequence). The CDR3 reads CASNPIAAGQSQETQYF. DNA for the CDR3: TGTGCTAGCAACCCAATTGCCGCGGGACAGAGCCAAGAGACCCAGTACTTC.

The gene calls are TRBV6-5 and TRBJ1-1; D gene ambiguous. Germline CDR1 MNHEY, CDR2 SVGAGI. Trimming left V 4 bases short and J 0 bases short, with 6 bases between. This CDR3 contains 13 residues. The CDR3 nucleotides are TGTGCCAGCAGTTGGCAGGTGAACACTGAAGCTTTCTTT. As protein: CASSWQVNTEAFF.

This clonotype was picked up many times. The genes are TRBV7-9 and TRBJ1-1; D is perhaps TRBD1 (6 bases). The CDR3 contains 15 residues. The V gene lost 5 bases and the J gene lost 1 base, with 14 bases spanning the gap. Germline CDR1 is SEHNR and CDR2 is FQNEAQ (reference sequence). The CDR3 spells CASSPPDSPNTEAFF. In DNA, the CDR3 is TGTGCCAGCAGCCCCCCGGACAGCCCGAACACTGAAGCTTTCTTT. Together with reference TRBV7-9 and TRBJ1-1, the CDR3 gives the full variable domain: DTGVSQNPRHKITKRGQNVTFRCDPISEHNRLYWYRQTLGQGPEFLTYFQNEAQLEKSRLLSDRFSAERPKGSFSTLEIQRTEQGDSAMYLCASSPPDSPNTEAFFGQGTRLTVV.

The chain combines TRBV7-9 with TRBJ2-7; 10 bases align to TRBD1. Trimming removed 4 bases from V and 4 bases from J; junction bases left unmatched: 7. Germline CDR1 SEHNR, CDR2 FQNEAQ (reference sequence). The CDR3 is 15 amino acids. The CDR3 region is CASSSTDRGWYEQYF. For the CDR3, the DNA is TGTGCCAGCAGCTCCACGGACAGGGGGTGGTACGAGCAGTACTTC. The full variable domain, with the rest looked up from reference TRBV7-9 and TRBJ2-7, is DTGVSQNPRHKITKRGQNVTFRCDPISEHNRLYWYRQTLGQGPEFLTYFQNEAQLEKSRLLSDRFSAERPKGSFSTLEIQRTEQGDSAMYLCASSSTDRGWYEQYFGPGTRLTVT.

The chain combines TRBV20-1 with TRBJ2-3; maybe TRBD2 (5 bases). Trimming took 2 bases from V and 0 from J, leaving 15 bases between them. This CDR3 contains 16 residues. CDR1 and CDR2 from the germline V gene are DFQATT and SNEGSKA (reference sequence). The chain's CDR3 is CSARNRRGTSTDTQYF. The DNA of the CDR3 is TGCAGTGCTAGAAATCGTCGGGGAACTAGCACAGATACGCAGTATTTT.

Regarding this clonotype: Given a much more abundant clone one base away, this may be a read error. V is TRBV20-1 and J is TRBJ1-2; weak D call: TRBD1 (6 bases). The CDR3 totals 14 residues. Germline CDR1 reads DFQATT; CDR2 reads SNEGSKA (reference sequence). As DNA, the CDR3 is TGCACTGCTAGAGGGGGAATATTTGGAGGCGGCTACACCTTC. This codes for CTARGGIFGGGYTF.

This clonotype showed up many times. The CDR3 sequence is CASSQDGTGRYNEQFF. In DNA form, the CDR3 reads TGTGCCAGCAGCCAAGATGGGACAGGGAGGTACAATGAGCAGTTCTTC. The chain has TRBV3-1 and TRBJ2-1; 9 positions match TRBD1. There are 16 residues in the CDR3. V lost 0 bases and J lost 4; bases outside the gene matches: 4. Germline CDR1 LGHDT, CDR2 YNNKEL (reference sequence).

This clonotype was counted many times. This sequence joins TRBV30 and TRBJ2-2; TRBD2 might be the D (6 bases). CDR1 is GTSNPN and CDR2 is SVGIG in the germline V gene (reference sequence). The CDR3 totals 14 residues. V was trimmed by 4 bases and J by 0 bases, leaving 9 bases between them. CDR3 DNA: TGTGCCTGGAATGGACTAACGAACACCGGGGAGCTGTTTTTT. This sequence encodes CAWNGLTNTGELFF.

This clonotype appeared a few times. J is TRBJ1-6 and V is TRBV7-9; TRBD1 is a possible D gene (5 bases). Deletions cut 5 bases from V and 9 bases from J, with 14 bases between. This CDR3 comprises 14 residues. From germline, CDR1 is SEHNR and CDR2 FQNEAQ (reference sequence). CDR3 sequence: CASSPGGAGSPLHF. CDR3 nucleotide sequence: TGTGCCAGCAGCCCAGGAGGGGCTGGTTCACCCCTCCACTTT.

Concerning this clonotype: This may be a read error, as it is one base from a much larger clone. The CDR3 sequence: CASSQFGAANTEAFF. In nucleotides, the CDR3 is TGTGCCAGCTCACAGTTCGGGGCCGCGAACACTGAAGCTTTCTTT. The rearrangement uses TRBV18 and TRBJ1-1; D is possibly TRBD1 (5 bases). CDR3 length: 15 amino acids. V dropped 4 bases and J dropped 1 base, with 13 bases sitting between them. In germline, CDR1 is KGHSH, CDR2 LQKENI.

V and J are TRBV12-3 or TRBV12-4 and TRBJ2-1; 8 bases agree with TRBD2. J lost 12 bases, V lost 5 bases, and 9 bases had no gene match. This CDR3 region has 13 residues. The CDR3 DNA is TGTGCCAGCAGTCCTAGCGCGGGGGGCCGGCAGTTCTTC. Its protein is CASSPSAGGRQFF.

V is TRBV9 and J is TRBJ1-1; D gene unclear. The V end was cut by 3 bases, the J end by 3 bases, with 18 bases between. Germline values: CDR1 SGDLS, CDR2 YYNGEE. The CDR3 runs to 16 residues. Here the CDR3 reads CASSDRPQDADTEAFF. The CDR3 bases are TGTGCCAGCAGCGACCGTCCCCAGGATGCGGACACTGAAGCTTTCTTT.

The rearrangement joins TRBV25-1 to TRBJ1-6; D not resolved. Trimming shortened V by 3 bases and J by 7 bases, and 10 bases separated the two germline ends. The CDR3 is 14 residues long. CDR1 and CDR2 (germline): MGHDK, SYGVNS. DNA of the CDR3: TGTGCCAGCAGTGATTCTGCAGAAAATTCACCCCTCCACTTT. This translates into CASSDSAENSPLHF.

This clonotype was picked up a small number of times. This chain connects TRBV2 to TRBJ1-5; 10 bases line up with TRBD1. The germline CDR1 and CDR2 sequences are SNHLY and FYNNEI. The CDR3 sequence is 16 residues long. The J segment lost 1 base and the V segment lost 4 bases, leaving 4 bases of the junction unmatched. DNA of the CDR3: TGTGCCAGCAGTGTCCGGGACAGGGGAAGCAATCAGCCCCAGCATTTT. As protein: CASSVRDRGSNQPQHF.

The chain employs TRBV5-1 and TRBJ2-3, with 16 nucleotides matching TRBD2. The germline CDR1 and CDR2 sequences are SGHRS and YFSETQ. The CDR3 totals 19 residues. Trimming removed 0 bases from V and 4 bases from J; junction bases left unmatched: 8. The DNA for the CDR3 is TGCGCCAGCAGCTTGGCACCGGGACTAGCGGGGGGGCCGGCAGATACGCAGTATTTT. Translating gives CASSLAPGLAGGPADTQYF.

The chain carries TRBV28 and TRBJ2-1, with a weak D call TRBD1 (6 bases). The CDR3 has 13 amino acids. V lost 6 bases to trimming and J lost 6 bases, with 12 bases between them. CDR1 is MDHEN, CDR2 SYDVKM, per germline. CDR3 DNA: TGTGCCAGCAGGAGGACAGAGCTCAATGAGCAGTTCTTC. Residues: CASRRTELNEQFF.

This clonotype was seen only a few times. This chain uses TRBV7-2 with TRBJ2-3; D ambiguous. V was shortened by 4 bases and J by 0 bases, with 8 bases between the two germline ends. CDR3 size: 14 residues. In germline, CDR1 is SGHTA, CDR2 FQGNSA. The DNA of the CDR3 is TGTGCCAGCAGCTCCCCCCCCAGCACAGATACGCAGTATTTT. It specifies CASSSPPSTDTQYF.

The CDR3 DNA reads TGTGCCATCAGTGAGTCGTCATCCACCGGGGAGCTGTTTTTT. As protein: CAISESSSTGELFF. The chain is built from TRBV10-3 and TRBJ2-2, with D hard to call. V lost 0 bases to trimming and J lost 4 bases, with 6 bases between them. This CDR3 is built from 14 residues. The germline gives CDR1 ENHRY, CDR2 SYGVKD.